Below, 8 T cell receptor beta chains from the same sample are listed, as sequenced in a study of cytomegalovirus exposure and HLA in healthy donors. The data were produced by immunoSEQ multiplex PCR, yet TCRdb's version contains in-frame clones alone and is incomplete. The sample carries some 170,000 clones, approximately 96% recorded once. Material: PBMCs. These receptors all stem from a woman younger than 30 in good health and CMV-seronegative.

Only one count was recorded for this clone. The chain is built from TRBV6-5 and TRBJ1-3, with TRBD1 identical over 8 bases. There are 15 residues in the CDR3. V dropped 6 bases and J dropped 2; count of bases not matched to a gene: 6. In germline, CDR1 is MNHEY, CDR2 SVGAGI. CDR3 residues: CASSHDRGAGNTIYF. CDR3 bases: TGTGCCAGCAGCCACGACAGGGGAGCTGGAAACACCATATATTTT.

V usage is TRBV6-6 and J usage is TRBJ2-3; D call uncertain. The germline V gene encodes CDR1 MNHNY and CDR2 SVGAGI (reference sequence). Trimming pared 1 base from V and 0 bases from J, leaving 8 bases between. There are 15 residues in the CDR3. The CDR3 here is CASSYFRTSTDTQYF. The CDR3 DNA sequence: TGTGCCAGCAGTTACTTTAGAACTAGCACAGATACGCAGTATTTT.

The chain employs TRBV7-6 and TRBJ2-1; TRBD2 aligns across 9 bases. The germline gives CDR1 SGHVS, CDR2 FNYEAQ. This CDR3 region has 14 residues. The J segment lost 5 bases and the V segment lost 5 bases, leaving 4 bases of the junction unmatched. The CDR3 nucleotides read TGTGCCAGCAGCGCTAGCGGGGTCGACAATGAGCAGTTCTTC. Amino acid sequence: CASSASGVDNEQFF.

V gene TRBV29-1 combines with J gene TRBJ2-7, with D perhaps TRBD1 (5 bases). The V and J ends lost 5 bases and 4 bases respectively, with 15 bases between them. CDR3 length equals 13 residues. Germline V gives CDR1 SQVTM, CDR2 ANQGSEA. CDR3 residues: CSVLRAGRYEQYF. The CDR3 DNA is TGCAGCGTTCTCAGGGCAGGGCGGTACGAGCAGTACTTC.

V gene TRBV4-1 combines with J gene TRBJ2-3; D perhaps matches TRBD1 (6 bases). Trimming shortened V by 4 bases and J by 1 base, and 9 bases separated the two germline ends. CDR3 size: 14 residues. CDR1 MGHRA and CDR2 YSYEKL come from the germline V gene. The CDR3 DNA is TGCGCCAGCAGCCCGAGACAGGGCACAGATACGCAGTATTTT. Amino acids: CASSPRQGTDTQYF.

The chain has TRBV5-4 and TRBJ2-5; 9 nucleotides agree with TRBD2. Germline CDR1 is SGHNT and CDR2 is YYREEE (reference sequence). The CDR3 contains 17 residues. V was pared by 3 bases and J by 2 bases, with 11 bases of the junction left unmatched. The CDR3 region is CASSSPAAGGEQETQYF. The CDR3 DNA reads TGTGCCAGCAGCTCCCCGGCGGCGGGGGGGGAACAAGAGACCCAGTACTTC.

The CDR3, as DNA: TGCGCCAGCAGCTTGGTGGCAGGTCAGGCAGATACGCAGTATTTT. It encodes CASSLVAGQADTQYF. This chain joins TRBV5-1 and TRBJ2-3; D is unresolved. Germline V gives CDR1 SGHRS, CDR2 YFSETQ. The V gene lost 0 bases and the J gene lost 4 bases, with 12 bases spanning the gap. The CDR3 covers 15 residues. Combining the CDR3 with reference TRBV5-1 and TRBJ2-3 gives the whole variable domain KAGVTQTPRYLIKTRGQQVTLSCSPISGHRSVSWYQQTPGQGLQFLFEYFSETQRNKGNFPGRFSGRQFSNSRSEMNVSTLELGDSALYLCASSLVAGQADTQYFGPGTRLTVL.

This sequence joins TRBV7-2 and TRBJ2-5, with a tentative D call TRBD1 (6 bases). V was pared by 1 base and J by 2 bases, with 8 bases between. This CDR3 is 14 amino acids long. Germline CDR1 reads SGHTA; CDR2 reads FQGNSA. The CDR3, as DNA: TGTGCCAGCAGCTTAGGGGGACAACAAGAGACCCAGTACTTC. It specifies CASSLGGQQETQYF.